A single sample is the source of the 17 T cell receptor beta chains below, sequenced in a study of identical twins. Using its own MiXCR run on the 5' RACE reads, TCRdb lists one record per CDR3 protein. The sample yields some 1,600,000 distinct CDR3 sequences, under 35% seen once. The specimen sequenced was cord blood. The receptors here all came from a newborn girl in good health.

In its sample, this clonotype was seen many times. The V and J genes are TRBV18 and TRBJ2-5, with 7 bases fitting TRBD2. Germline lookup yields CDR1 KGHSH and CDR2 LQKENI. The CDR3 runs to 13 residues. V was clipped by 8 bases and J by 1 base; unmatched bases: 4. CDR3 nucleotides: TGTGCCAGCAGTCCTAGCGGCCAAGAGACCCAGTACTTC. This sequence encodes CASSPSGQETQYF.

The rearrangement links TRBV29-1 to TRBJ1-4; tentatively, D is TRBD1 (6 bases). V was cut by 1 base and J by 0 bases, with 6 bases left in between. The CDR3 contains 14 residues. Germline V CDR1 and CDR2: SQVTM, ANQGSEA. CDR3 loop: CSVEGDTTNEKLFF. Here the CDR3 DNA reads TGCAGCGTTGAAGGGGACACAACTAATGAAAAACTGTTTTTT.

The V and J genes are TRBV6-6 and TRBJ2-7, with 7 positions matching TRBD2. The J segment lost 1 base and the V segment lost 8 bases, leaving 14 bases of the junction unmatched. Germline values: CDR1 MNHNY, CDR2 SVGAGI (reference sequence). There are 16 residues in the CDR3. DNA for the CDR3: TGTGCCAGCGGGTCCCTCGCGGGAGAGGAGTCCTACGAGCAGTACTTC. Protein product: CASGSLAGEESYEQYF.

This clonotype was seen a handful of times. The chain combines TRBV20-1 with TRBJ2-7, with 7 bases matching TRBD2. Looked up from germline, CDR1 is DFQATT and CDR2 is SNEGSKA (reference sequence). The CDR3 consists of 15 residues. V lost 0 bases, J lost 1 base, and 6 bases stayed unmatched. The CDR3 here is CSARDSAGMSYEQYF. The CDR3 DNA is TGCAGTGCTAGAGATTCAGCGGGAATGTCCTACGAGCAGTACTTC.

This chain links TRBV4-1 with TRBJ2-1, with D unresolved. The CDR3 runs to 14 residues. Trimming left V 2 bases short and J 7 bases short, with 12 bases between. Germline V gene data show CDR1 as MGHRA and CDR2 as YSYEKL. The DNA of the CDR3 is TGCGCCAGCAGCCAACCTGTCGGTAGGAATGAGCAGTTCTTC. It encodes CASSQPVGRNEQFF.

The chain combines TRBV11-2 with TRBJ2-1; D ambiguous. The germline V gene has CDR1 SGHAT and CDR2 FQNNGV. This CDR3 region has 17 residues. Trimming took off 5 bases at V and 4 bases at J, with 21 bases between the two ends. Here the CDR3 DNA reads TGTGCCAGCAGCCCACTCCGGAGTAGCCTGGCGTACAATGAGCAGTTCTTC. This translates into CASSPLRSSLAYNEQFF.

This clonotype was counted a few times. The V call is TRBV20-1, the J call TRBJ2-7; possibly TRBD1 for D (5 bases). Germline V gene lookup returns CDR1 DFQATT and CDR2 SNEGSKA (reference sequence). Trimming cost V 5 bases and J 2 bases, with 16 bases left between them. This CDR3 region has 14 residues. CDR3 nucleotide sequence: TGCAGTGCTGTCCGTGGGGCGAACACCTACGAGCAGTACTTC. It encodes CSAVRGANTYEQYF.

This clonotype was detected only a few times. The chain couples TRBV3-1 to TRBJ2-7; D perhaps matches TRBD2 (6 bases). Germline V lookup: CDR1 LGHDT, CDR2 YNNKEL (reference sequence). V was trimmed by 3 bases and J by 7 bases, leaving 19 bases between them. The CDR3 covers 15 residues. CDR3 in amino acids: CASSQGGASYNEQYF. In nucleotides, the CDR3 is TGTGCCAGCAGCCAGGGCGGGGCCTCCTACAATGAGCAGTACTTC.

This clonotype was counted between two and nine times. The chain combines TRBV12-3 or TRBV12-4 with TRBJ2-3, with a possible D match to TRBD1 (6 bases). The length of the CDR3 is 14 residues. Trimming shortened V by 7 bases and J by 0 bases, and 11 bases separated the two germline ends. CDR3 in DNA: TGTGCCAGCACTACGGGACACAGCACAGATACGCAGTATTTT. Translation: CASTTGHSTDTQYF.

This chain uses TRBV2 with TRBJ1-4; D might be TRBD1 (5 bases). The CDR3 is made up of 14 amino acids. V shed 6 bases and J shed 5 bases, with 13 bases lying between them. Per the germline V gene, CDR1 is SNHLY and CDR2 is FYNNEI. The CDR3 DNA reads TGTGCCAGCAGGGCCAGGGCCTCAAATGAAAAACTGTTTTTT. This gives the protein CASRARASNEKLFF.

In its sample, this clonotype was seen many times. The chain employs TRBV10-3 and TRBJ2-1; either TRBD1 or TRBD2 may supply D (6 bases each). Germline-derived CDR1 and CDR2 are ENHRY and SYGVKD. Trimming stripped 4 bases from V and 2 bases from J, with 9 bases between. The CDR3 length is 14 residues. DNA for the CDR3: TGTGCCATCAGTGCTGGGGGGCCCTACAATGAGCAGTTCTTC. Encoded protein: CAISAGGPYNEQFF.

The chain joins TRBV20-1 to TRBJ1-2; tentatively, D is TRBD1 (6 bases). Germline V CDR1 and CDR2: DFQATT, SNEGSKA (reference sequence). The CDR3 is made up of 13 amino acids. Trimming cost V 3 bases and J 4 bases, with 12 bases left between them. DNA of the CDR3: TGCAGTGCTAGTACAGGGATGGGCTATGGCTACACCTTC. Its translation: CSASTGMGYGYTF.

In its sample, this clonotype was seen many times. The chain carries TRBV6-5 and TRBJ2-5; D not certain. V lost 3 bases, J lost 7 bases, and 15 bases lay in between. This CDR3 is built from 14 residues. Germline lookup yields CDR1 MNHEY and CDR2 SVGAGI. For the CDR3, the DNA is TGTGCCAGCAGTTATCCCCGCACAAAAGGGACCCAGTACTTC. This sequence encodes CASSYPRTKGTQYF.

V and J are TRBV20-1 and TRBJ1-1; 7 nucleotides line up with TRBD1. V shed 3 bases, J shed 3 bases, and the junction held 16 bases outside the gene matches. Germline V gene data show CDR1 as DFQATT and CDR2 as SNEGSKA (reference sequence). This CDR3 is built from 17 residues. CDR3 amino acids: CSASGTVYSRVDTEAFF. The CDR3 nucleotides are TGCAGTGCTAGTGGGACAGTCTATTCAAGAGTAGACACTGAAGCTTTCTTT.

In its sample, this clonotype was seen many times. As DNA, the CDR3 is TGTGCCACCAGCAGAGAATCTCGGAGGGGCCAAAACATTCAGTACTTC. Translated, it gives CATSRESRRGQNIQYF. V gene TRBV15 combines with J gene TRBJ2-4; possibly TRBD2 for D (6 bases). Germline CDR1 and CDR2: LNHNV and YYDKDF (reference sequence). CDR3 length equals 16 residues. Trimming took 0 bases from V and 5 from J, leaving 14 bases between them.

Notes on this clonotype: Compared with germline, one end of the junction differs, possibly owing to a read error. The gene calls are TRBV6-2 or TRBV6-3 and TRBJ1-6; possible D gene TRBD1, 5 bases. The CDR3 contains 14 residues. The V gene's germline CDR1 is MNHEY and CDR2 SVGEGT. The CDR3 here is CASSYRGYNSPPHF. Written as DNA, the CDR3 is TGTGCCAGCAGTTACCGGGGCTATAATTCACCCCCCCACTTT.

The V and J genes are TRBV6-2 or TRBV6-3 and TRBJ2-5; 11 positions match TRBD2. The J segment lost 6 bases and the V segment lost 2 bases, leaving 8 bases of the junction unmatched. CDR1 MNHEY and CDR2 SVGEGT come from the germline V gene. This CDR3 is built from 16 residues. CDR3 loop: CASSYQGLAESKTQYF. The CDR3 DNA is TGTGCCAGCAGTTACCAGGGACTAGCGGAGTCGAAGACCCAGTACTTC.